The next 18 T cell receptor beta chains were all read from a single sample in a study of a mutant IDH1 vaccine in newly diagnosed glioma. Sequencing was performed with immunoSEQ multiplex PCR; in TCRdb, only in-frame clones are kept and a portion is missing. The table has tens of thousands of clones, more than 75% seen once. Indicated time point: week 23, last vaccination. The content of each vaccine dose was 300 ug of mutant IDH1 20-mer peptide, and topical imiquimod accompanied it. The antigens for these receptors are not known. The sequenced sample was PBMCs, obtained from a glioma patient whose treatment included an IDH1 peptide vaccine. These receptors were taken from a man aged 35 to 55 with glioma.

This clone appeared once. This rearrangement joins TRBV5-1 to TRBJ2-7; a weak D match, TRBD1 (5 bases). V lost 5 bases and J lost 3, with 9 bases in between. This CDR3 has 12 amino acids. Germline V gene data show CDR1 as SGHRS and CDR2 as YFSETQ. The CDR3 region has the DNA TGCGCCAGCAGTGACAGTTTCTACGAGCAGTACTTC. Its translation is CASSDSFYEQYF.

The rearrangement uses TRBV19 and TRBJ2-7, with 8 nucleotides matching TRBD2. The germline V gene has CDR1 LNHDA and CDR2 SQIVND (reference sequence). V lost 5 bases and J lost 6; bases outside the gene matches: 6. This CDR3 comprises 13 residues. The CDR3 nucleotides are TGTGCCAGTAGTCAGGGACTAGTGGGCGAGCAGTACTTC. Translating gives CASSQGLVGEQYF.

The chain couples TRBV6-6 to TRBJ1-2; 9 bases line up with TRBD1. V trimming: 6 bases; J trimming: 8 bases; junction bases outside the gene matches: 7. The CDR3 is 13 amino acids. Germline CDR1 is MNHNY and CDR2 is SVGAGI (reference sequence). DNA for the CDR3: TGTGCCAGCAGAACGGACAGGGGTGGAGGCTACACCTTC. This codes for CASRTDRGGGYTF.

V and J are TRBV7-8 and TRBJ1-2, with a tentative D call TRBD1 (6 bases). The CDR3 covers 13 residues. The germline V gene has CDR1 SGHVS and CDR2 FQNEAQ. The V end was cut by 2 bases, the J end by 6 bases, with 10 bases between. The DNA of the CDR3 is TGTGCCAGCAGCTTAAAGTCAGGGGATGGCTACACCTTC. Translation gives CASSLKSGDGYTF.

CDR3 in DNA: TGTGCCAGCAGCTTATTTATAAGGTCCGGGGAGCTGTTTTTT. The encoded protein is CASSLFIRSGELFF. The chain combines TRBV7-8 with TRBJ2-2, with no clear D. This CDR3 is 14 amino acids long. In germline, CDR1 is SGHVS, CDR2 FQNEAQ. V was cut by 2 bases and J by 6 bases, with 10 bases left in between.

A single count supports this clone. V gene TRBV5-1 combines with J gene TRBJ2-7; 7 bases match TRBD2. V lost 1 base, J lost 3 bases, and 7 bases stayed unmatched. The CDR3 is 15 residues long. Germline lookup yields CDR1 SGHRS and CDR2 YFSETQ. CDR3 amino acids: CASSLRGGRSYEQYF. The CDR3 DNA is TGCGCCAGCAGCTTGCGGGGAGGGAGAAGCTACGAGCAGTACTTC.

This chain joins TRBV27 and TRBJ1-6; 9 bases are shared with TRBD1. Germline values: CDR1 MNHEY, CDR2 SMNVEV (reference sequence). Trimming removed 2 bases from V and 5 bases from J; junction bases left unmatched: 4. This CDR3 region has 16 residues. The CDR3 DNA reads as TGTGCCAGCAGTTTAGCCGGGACAGGGAATAATTCACCCCTCCACTTT. It codes for CASSLAGTGNNSPLHF.

The rearrangement links TRBV14 to TRBJ2-2, with unresolved D. Germline-derived CDR1 and CDR2 are SGHDN and FVKESK. Trimming cost V 3 bases and J 2 bases, with 16 bases left between them. The CDR3 consists of 17 residues. The CDR3 sequence is CASSHRPAARNTGELFF. CDR3 coding DNA: TGTGCCAGCAGCCATCGCCCCGCGGCCAGAAACACCGGGGAGCTGTTTTTT. The full variable domain, in which reference TRBV14 and TRBJ2-2 provide the parts outside the CDR3, is EAGVTQFPSHSVIEKGQTVTLRCDPISGHDNLYWYRRVMGKEIKFLLHFVKESKQDESGMPNNRFLAERTGGTYSTLKVQPAELEDSGVYFCASSHRPAARNTGELFFGEGSRLTVL.

The J gene is TRBJ2-3, the V gene TRBV5-1; the D is unclear. With 3 bases removed from V and 6 bases from J, the gap between germline ends came to 5 bases. In germline, CDR1 is SGHRS, CDR2 YFSETQ. The CDR3 extends over 11 amino acids. DNA of the CDR3: TGCGCCAGCAGCTGGACGGATACGCAGTATTTT. Translating gives CASSWTDTQYF.

The V and J genes are TRBV5-4 and TRBJ1-3, with D tentatively TRBD1 (5 bases). Germline V gene data show CDR1 as SGHNT and CDR2 as YYREEE (reference sequence). The V and J ends lost 1 base and 4 bases respectively, with 12 bases between them. There are 15 residues in the CDR3. In nucleotides, the CDR3 is TGTGCCAGCAGCTTGAATGGGGGAAGAGGAAACACCATATATTTT. Amino acids: CASSLNGGRGNTIYF.

This chain connects TRBV5-4 to TRBJ2-3; no definite D call. V shed 0 bases and J shed 4 bases, with 3 bases lying between them. The CDR3 is 12 amino acids. Germline V gene lookup returns CDR1 SGHNT and CDR2 YYREEE (reference sequence). This chain's CDR3 is CASSLGADTQYF. CDR3 in DNA: TGTGCCAGCAGCTTGGGGGCAGATACGCAGTATTTT.

The chain employs TRBV7-3 and TRBJ2-2; D is possibly TRBD2 (6 bases). Germline CDR1 is SGHTA and CDR2 is FQGTGA. The V end lost 5 bases, the J end lost 0 bases, and 10 bases lay between the germline ends. The CDR3 extends over 15 amino acids. CDR3 region: CASSPGLTNTGELFF. The CDR3 nucleotides are TGTGCCAGCAGCCCTGGACTAACGAACACCGGGGAGCTGTTTTTT.

The CDR3 is CASSREVQETQYF. For the CDR3, the DNA is TGTGCCAGCTCACGGGAGGTCCAAGAGACCCAGTACTTC. The chain carries TRBV18 and TRBJ2-5, with D perhaps matching TRBD2 (6 bases). The CDR3 length is 13 residues. Germline loops: CDR1 KGHSH, CDR2 LQKENI. V dropped 4 bases and J dropped 1 base, with 7 bases sitting between them. Full variable domain (rest looked up from reference TRBV18 and TRBJ2-5): NAGVMQNPRHLVRRRGQEARLRCSPMKGHSHVYWYRQLPEEGLKFMVYLQKENIIDESGMPKERFSAEFPKEGPSILRIQQVVRGDSAAYFCASSREVQETQYFGPGTRLLVL.

V usage is TRBV28 and J usage is TRBJ1-2; D gene uncertain. With 1 base removed from V and 7 bases from J, the gap between germline ends came to 10 bases. CDR3 length equals 13 residues. From germline, CDR1 is MDHEN and CDR2 SYDVKM. CDR3 sequence reads: CASSLFGHGGYTF. Here the CDR3 DNA reads TGTGCCAGCAGTTTATTCGGGCACGGTGGCTACACCTTC.

This chain connects TRBV28 to TRBJ1-5, with unresolved D. Germline values: CDR1 MDHEN, CDR2 SYDVKM. There are 12 residues in the CDR3. Deletions cut 6 bases from V and 5 bases from J, with 8 bases between. The CDR3 here is CASSLSYQPQHF. Here the CDR3 DNA reads TGTGCCAGCAGCCTATCCTATCAGCCCCAGCATTTT.

The chain couples TRBV15 to TRBJ2-1; D is uncertain. Germline loops: CDR1 LNHNV, CDR2 YYDKDF (reference sequence). V lost 0 bases and J lost 7, with 1 base in between. The CDR3 is 11 residues long. CDR3 sequence reads: CATSRENEQFF. Here the CDR3 DNA reads TGTGCCACCAGCAGAGAAAATGAGCAGTTCTTC.

The V and J genes are TRBV7-3 and TRBJ2-7; 10 nucleotides agree with TRBD2. After removal of 1 base from V and 2 bases from J, the junction contained 8 bases not matched to a gene. The CDR3 is made up of 17 amino acids. Germline V CDR1 and CDR2: SGHTA, FQGTGA. CDR3 bases: TGTGCCAGCAGCTTAAACAGGGTAACTAGCGGGACCTACGAGCAGTACTTC. Its translation is CASSLNRVTSGTYEQYF. Filled out from reference TRBV7-3 and TRBJ2-7, the complete variable domain reads GAGVSQTPSNKVTEKGKYVELRCDPISGHTALYWYRQSLGQGPEFLIYFQGTGAADDSGLPNDRFFAVRPEGSVSTLKIQRTERGDSAVYLCASSLNRVTSGTYEQYFGPGTRLTVT.

This chain uses TRBV6-1 with TRBJ1-4; the D gene is possibly TRBD1 (5 bases). From germline, CDR1 is MNHNS and CDR2 SASEGT. The CDR3 is 13 amino acids. V dropped 6 bases and J dropped 6 bases, with 11 bases sitting between them. CDR3 bases: TGTGCCAGCAGGGGACCAATGGATGAAAAACTGTTTTTT. It encodes CASRGPMDEKLFF.